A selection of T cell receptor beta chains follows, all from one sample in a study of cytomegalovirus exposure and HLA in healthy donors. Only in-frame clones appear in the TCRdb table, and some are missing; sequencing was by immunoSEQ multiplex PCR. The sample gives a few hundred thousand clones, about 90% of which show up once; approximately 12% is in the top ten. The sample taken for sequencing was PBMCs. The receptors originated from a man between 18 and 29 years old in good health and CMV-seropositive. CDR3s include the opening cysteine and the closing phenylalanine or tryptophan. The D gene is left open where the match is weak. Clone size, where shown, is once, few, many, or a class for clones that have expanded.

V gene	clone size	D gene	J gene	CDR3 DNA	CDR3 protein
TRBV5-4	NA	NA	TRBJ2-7	TGTGCCAGCAGAGGTGGGGACTCGTCCTACGAGCAGTACTTC	CASRGGDSSYEQYF
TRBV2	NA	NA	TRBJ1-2	TGTGCCAGCAGGACCTACCTCGATGGCTACACCTTC	CASRTYLDGYTF
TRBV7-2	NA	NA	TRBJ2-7	TGTGCCAGCAGCTTAGATGGGGGCTCCTACGAGCAGTACTTC	CASSLDGGSYEQYF
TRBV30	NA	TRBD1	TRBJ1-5	TGTGCCTGGAGTAAGTCTGACAGGGGGCGTTTGAACCAGCCCCAGCATTTT	CAWSKSDRGRLNQPQHF
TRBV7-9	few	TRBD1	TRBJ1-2	TGTGCCAGCAGCTTAGGGTATACAGGGGGCCATGGCTACACCTTC	CASSLGYTGGHGYTF
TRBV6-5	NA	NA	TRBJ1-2	TGTGCCAGCAGTTACTCATTAAGGGCATATGGCTACACCTTC	CASSYSLRAYGYTF
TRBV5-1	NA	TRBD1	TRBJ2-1	TGCGCCAGCAGCTTCCGGGACAGGGATGTCGATGAGCAGTTCTTC	CASSFRDRDVDEQFF
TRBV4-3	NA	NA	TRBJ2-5	TGCGCCAGCAGCCAAGAAAGTGAGACCCAGTACTTC	CASSQESETQYF
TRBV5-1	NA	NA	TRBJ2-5	TGCGCCAGCAGCTCCGAAGGACAGTTTCGGGGGGAGACCCAGTACTTC	CASSSEGQFRGETQYF
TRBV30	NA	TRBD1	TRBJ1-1	TGTGCCTGGGCGGGACAGATGAACACTGAAGCTTTCTTT	CAWAGQMNTEAFF
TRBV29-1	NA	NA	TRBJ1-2	TGCAGCGTTGAGAGAAGCTATGGCTACACCTTC	CSVERSYGYTF
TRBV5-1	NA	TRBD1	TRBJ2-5	TGCGCCAGCAGCTCCGGGCTTACAGGGGACGGGCGAGAGACCCAGTACTTC	CASSSGLTGDGRETQYF
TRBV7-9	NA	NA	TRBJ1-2	TGTGCCAGCAGCTTCATGGCCTGGAACTATGGCTACACCTTC	CASSFMAWNYGYTF
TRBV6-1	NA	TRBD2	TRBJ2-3	TGTGCCAGCCCTCAACGAGCGGGAGACGTAGATACGCAGTATTTT	CASPQRAGDVDTQYF
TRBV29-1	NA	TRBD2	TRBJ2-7	TGCAGCGCGGGACTAGCGGGGGGCGAGCAGTACTTC	CSAGLAGGEQYF
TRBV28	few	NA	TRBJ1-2	TGTGCCAGCAGTTTAACAGGGTATGGCTACACCTTC	CASSLTGYGYTF
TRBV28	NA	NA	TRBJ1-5	TGTGCCAGCAGGCCCTACAGGGCCAATCAGCCCCAGCATTTT	CASRPYRANQPQHF
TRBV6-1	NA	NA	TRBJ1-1	TGTGCCAGCATCCTGGACGGGAACACTGAAGCTTTCTTT	CASILDGNTEAFF
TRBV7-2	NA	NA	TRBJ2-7	TGTGCCAGCAGCTTAGGGAGGGCGACATCCTACGAGCAGTACTTC	CASSLGRATSYEQYF
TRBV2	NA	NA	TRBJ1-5	TGTGCCAGCAGTGAAATTGGGGGCGGGCAGCCCCAGCATTTT	CASSEIGGGQPQHF
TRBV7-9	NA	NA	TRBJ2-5	TGTGCCAGCAGCCCGGGGGTCGGGAGAAGGGAGACCCAGTACTTC	CASSPGVGRRETQYF
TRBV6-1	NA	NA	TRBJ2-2	TGTGCCAGCAGTGAGATCGGAGGATCCGGGGAGCTGTTTTTT	CASSEIGGSGELFF
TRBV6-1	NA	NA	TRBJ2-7	TGTGCCACCACGGTCAGGAGGGGCTACGAGCAGTACTTC	CATTVRRGYEQYF
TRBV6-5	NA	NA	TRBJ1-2	TGTGCCAGCAGTTACAATTGGGGGACCCTCTATGGCTACACCTTC	CASSYNWGTLYGYTF
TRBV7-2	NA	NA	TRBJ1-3	TGTGCCAGCAGCCGCGCGGGAGGGACTGGAAACACCATATATTTT	CASSRAGGTGNTIYF
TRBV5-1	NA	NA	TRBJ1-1	TGCGCCAGCAGCTTGGCCCAGAGAGGCACTGAAGCTTTCTTT	CASSLAQRGTEAFF
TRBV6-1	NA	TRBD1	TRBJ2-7	TGTGCCAGCAGGAGGGACAGAACGACCAGCGAGCAGTACTTC	CASRRDRTTSEQYF
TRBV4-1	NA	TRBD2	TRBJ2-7	TGCGCCAGCAGCCAAGACGGACTAGTCTACGAGCAGTACTTC	CASSQDGLVYEQYF
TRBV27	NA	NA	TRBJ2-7	TGTGCCAGCAGTTTAACCAGACAGTCTCCTACGGGGCAGTACTTC	CASSLTRQSPTGQYF
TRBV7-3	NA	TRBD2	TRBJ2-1	TGTGCCAGCAGCTTAAGTCTGCTAGCGGGAGCCTCCTACAATGAGCAGTTCTTC	CASSLSLLAGASYNEQFF
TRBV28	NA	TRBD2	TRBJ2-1	TGTGCCAGCAGTTTGCGGGGGGGCAATGAGCAGTTCTTC	CASSLRGGNEQFF
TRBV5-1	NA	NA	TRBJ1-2	TGCGCCAGCAGCTTGGTCGCAGGGGAGGGGTATGGCTACACCTTC	CASSLVAGEGYGYTF
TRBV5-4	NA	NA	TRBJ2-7	TGTGCCAGCAGCTTGGGCCCGGGGGGCTCGACCTACGAGCAGTACTTC	CASSLGPGGSTYEQYF
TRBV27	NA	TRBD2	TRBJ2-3	TGTGCCAGCAGTTTATCTAGCGGGAGGGCGGTAGATACGCAGTATTTT	CASSLSSGRAVDTQYF
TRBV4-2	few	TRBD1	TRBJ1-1	TGTGCCAGCAGCCAGGGAGGCAGGGGGCGCGCTGAAGCTTTCTTT	CASSQGGRGRAEAFF
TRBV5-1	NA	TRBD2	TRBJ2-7	TGCGCCAGCAGCCTGGCTAGCGGGAGCTCCTACGAGCAGTACTTC	CASSLASGSSYEQYF
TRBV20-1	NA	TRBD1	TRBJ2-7	TGCAGTGCTAGGGGGGACAGGGAGCAGTACTTC	CSARGDREQYF
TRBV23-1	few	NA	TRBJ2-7	TGCGCCAGCAGTCAATCGATGAGGGGCTCCTACTCCTACGAGCAGTACTTC	CASSQSMRGSYSYEQYF
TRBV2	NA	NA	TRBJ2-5	TGTGCCAGCATAATGGGGAGAGGGGAGACCCAGTACTTC	CASIMGRGETQYF
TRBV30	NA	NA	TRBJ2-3	TGTGCCTGGAGTTCGAAGCGGTCTCACACAGATACGCAGTATTTT	CAWSSKRSHTDTQYF
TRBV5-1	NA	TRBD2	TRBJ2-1	TGCGCCAGCCACACTAGCGGAGGGATCTACAATGAGCAGTTCTTC	CASHTSGGIYNEQFF